This T cell receptor beta chain is from a study of T cells in Graves' hyperthyroidism and ophthalmopathy (dated by TCRdb to between 2018 and 2020). Background for the entire study: Peripheral blood samples were taken at initial diagnosis, before any treatment was given. The 100 discovery patients were randomly split 7:3 into training and test sets. After blood sampling, hyperthyroidism patients were treated with methimazole at a starting dose of 30 mg daily, and ophthalmopathy patients were treated with high-dose intravenous methylprednisolone. According to the paper, TCR Vbeta CDR3 sequencing was carried out on about 140 peripheral blood samples, which came from approximately 43 ophthalmopathy, 75 or so hyperthyroidism and some 17 progressor patients. Whether ophthalmopathy could be predicted prospectively was tested in an independent validation cohort made up of about 18 hyperthyroidism patients plus 17 patients who later progressed to ophthalmopathy. The study also compared thyroid tissue and blood T-cell repertoires from a handful of Graves' hyperthyroidism patients. TCR V-J signatures able to tell the groups apart were searched for in a discovery cohort of 100 patients, of whom approximately 40 had Graves' ophthalmopathy and about 55 had stable Graves' hyperthyroidism. Overall study outcomes, separate from this receptor: In validation, the model predicted progression to ophthalmopathy a median of about 5.9 months before onset, with approximately 71% sensitivity and around 76% specificity. Most expanded thyroid clonotypes (frequency above 0.001) were also detected in blood, a finding suggesting that blood repertoires may reflect thyroid immune responses. A model built on a 13 V-J signature distinguished ophthalmopathy from stable hyperthyroidism, reaching about 88% sensitivity and under 84% specificity in cross-validation and 80%/75% in testing. Sample size was not statistically predetermined, and blinding of investigators to group allocation was not performed.

The TCR beta CDR3 regions were amplified from RNA transcripts. The first round of RT-PCR for the TCR CDR3 was performed with the HTBI primer set and the Qiagen OneStep RT-PCR kit. A second multiplex PCR round built the libraries, followed by size selection and purification. The libraries were sequenced on an Illumina HiSeq2000 using paired-end 100 bp reads. Processing in the source paper ran as follows. SOAPnuke was used to process the raw data, with reads discarded if the reads contained adapters or uncalled bases, had a mean Phred below 15, or lacked an exact constant-primer or identifier match. High-quality paired reads were merged using COPE v1.2.5, and each unique nucleotide sequence was defined as a clonotype. MiTCR v1.1 was used to align the clonotypes against IMGT TRBV, TRBD and TRBJ reference segments. The analysis was restricted to V-J combinations with a frequency above 0.0001, which together covered 99% to 99.2% of the repertoires. The TCS score was defined as F50 (clonal expansion) divided by E x V (chaos), with BLOSUM62-based TCRdist calculated between CDR3 peptides within each V-J. Welch's t-statistics and random forest reduced roughly 530 V-J features to roughly 13, which were used in a naive Bayes classifier (R e1071). TCRdb took the public reads, trimmed them with fastp at Q25, ran MiXCR for clone calling and kept in-frame beta chains. Merged by CDR3 protein, the rows form single entries marked with the most common genes and DNA. The V and J calls come from TCRdb's annotation, not from the publication. For this sample there are about 400,000 distinct CDR3 sequences; approximately 15% appear just once. About 13% of the sample rests with the top ten.

This clonotype was seen repeatedly, ten times or more. No cognate antigen has been identified for it. Base qualities were left out, and no much larger clone turns up one base away. Moderately to severely active disease, a Clinical Activity Score of at least 3, a NOSPECS grade of at least 4, and a duration under 3 months were present in ophthalmopathy patients. Exclusion was applied to patients with uncontrolled infections, other autoimmune diseases, pregnancy or lactation. Diagnoses relied on clinical symptoms, serum thyroxine and TRAb, thyroid ultrasound and orbital computed tomography. Ficoll-Paque density gradient centrifugation was used to isolate PBMCs from around 9.1 ml of fresh peripheral blood. Trizol reagent was used to extract total RNA, and RNA quality was then checked on an Agilent 2100 Bioanalyzer. The CDR3 numbers 16 residues from cysteine through phenylalanine. Left in the record is the CDR3 DNA by itself, 48 bases read in frame from the first base. According to the germline V gene, CDR1 reads SGHRS and CDR2 reads YFSETQ. Here V drops 5 bases and J drops 2 bases, and the junction holds 6 bases not matched to any gene.

Recombination connected TRBV5-1 to TRBJ2-1, with 11 central nucleotides matching TRBD2. The receptor comes from a young man with Graves' ophthalmopathy. Sequences were obtained from blood. The DNA sequence is TGCGCCAGCAGTTCCGCTAGCGGGGGGACCTACAATGAGCAGTTCTTC. Its protein reads: CASSSASGGTYNEQFF.